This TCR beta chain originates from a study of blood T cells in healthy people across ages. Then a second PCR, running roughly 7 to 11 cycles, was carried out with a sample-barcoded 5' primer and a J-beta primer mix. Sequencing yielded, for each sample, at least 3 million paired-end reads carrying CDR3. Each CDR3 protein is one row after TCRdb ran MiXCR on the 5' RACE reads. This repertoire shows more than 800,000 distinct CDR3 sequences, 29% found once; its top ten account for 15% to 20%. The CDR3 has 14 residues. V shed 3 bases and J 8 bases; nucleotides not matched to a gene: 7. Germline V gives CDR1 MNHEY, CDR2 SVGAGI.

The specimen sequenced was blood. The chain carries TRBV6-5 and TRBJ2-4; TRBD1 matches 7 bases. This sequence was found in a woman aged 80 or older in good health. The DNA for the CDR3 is TGTGCCAGCAGTTATCGAGGGGGCGTATACATTCAGTACTTC. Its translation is CASSYRGGVYIQYF.